The following is a T cell receptor (beta chain) sequence with its context. Other DNA sequences in this specimen translate into the identical CDR3. These data belong to a study of blood T cell repertoires in COVID-19. Study details: Donors in the United States, Italy and Spain gave samples during acute or convalescent COVID-19. PBMCs, B-cell-depleted T cells, or T cells were the source of the cDNA or gDNA that made up the material.

In the original analysis: The assay estimated nucleated cells by amplifying reference gene primers. The protocol was immunoSEQ multiplex PCR, while the TCRdb copy is restricted to in-frame clones and leaves out a portion. V and J calls and clone size are those listed in that table; D and trimming were worked out from the DNA. The sample lists around 100,000 clones, roughly 89% occurring once. The CDR3 contains 16 residues. This sequence joins TRBV1 and TRBJ2-3; TRBD2, the table's D call, lacks a check against the DNA. TRBV1 is a recognized pseudogene. This receptor was identified in a woman aged 80 or over in a cohort sampled during active COVID-19. The sample taken for sequencing was peripheral blood. CDR3 in DNA: TGCACCAGCAGCCAAGGGACTAGCGGCCGCACGGATACGCAGTATTTT. Its translation: CTSSQGTSGRTDTQYF.